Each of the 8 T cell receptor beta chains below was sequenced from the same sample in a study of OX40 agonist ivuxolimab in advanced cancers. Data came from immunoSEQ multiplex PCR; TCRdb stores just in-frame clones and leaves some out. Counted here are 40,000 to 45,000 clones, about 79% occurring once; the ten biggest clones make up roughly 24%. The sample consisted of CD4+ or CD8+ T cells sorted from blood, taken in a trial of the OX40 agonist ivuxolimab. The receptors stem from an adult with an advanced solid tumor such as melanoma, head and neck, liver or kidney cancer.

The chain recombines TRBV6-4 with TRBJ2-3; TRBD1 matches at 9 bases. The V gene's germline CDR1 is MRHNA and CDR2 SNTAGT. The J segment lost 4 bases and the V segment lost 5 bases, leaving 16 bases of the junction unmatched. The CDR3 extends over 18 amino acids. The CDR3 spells CASSPGEGGTGRPDTQYF. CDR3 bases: TGTGCCAGCAGTCCCGGTGAAGGCGGGACAGGGCGTCCAGATACGCAGTATTTT.

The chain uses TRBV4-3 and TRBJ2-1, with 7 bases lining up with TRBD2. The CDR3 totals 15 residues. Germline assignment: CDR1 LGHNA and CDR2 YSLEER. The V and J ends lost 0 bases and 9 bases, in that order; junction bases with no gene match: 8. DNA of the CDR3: TGCGCCAGCAGCCAAGATGGGAGGACTAGACTTGAGCAGTTCTTC. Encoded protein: CASSQDGRTRLEQFF.

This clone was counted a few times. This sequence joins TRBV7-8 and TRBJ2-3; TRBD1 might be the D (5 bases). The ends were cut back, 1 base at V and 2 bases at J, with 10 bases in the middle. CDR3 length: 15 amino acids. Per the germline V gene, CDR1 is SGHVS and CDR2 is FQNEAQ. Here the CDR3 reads CASSLDRIATDTQYF. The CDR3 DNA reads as TGTGCCAGCAGCTTAGACAGGATTGCCACAGATACGCAGTATTTT.

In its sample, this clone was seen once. The CDR3 region has the DNA TGTGCCAGTAAAAGGGACTACGAGCAGTACTTC. It specifies CASKRDYEQYF. The gene calls are TRBV19 and TRBJ2-7; D not certain. There are 11 residues in the CDR3. V lost 7 bases and J lost 3, with 7 bases in between. Germline assignment: CDR1 LNHDA and CDR2 SQIVND (reference sequence).

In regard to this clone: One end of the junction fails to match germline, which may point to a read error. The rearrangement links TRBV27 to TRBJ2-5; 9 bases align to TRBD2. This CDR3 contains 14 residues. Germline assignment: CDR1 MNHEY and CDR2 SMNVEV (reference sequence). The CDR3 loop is CASSYSGRGEAQYF. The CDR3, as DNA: TGTGCCAGCAGTTATAGCGGGAGAGGAGAGGCCCAGTACTTC.

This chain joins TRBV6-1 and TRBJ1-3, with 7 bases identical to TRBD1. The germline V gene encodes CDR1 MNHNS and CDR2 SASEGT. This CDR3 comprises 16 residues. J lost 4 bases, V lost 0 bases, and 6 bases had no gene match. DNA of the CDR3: TGTGCCAGCAGTGAAGCCCCGGGCAGGGGGGGAAACACCATATATTTT. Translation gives CASSEAPGRGGNTIYF.

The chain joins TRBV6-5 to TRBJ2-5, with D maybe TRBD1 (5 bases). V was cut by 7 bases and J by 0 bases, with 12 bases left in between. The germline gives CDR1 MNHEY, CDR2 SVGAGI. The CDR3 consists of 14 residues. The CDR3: CASKQTVYQETQYF. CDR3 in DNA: TGTGCCAGCAAACAGACAGTGTACCAAGAGACCCAGTACTTC.

The DNA of the CDR3 is TGTGCCAGCAGGGCGGACAGAAACACTGAAGCTTTCTTT. It specifies CASRADRNTEAFF. V usage is TRBV2 and J usage is TRBJ1-1; TRBD1 is a possible D gene (6 bases). This CDR3 spans 13 amino acids. V gave up 6 bases and J gave up 2 bases, with 10 bases separating them. Germline CDR1 SNHLY, CDR2 FYNNEI.